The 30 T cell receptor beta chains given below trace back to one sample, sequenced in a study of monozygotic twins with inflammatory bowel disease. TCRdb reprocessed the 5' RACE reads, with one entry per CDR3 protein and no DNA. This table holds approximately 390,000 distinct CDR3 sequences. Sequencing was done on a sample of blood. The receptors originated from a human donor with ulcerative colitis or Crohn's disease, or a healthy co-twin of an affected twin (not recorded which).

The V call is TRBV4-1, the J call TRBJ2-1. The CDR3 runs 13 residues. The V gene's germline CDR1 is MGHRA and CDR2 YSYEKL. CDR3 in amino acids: CASSKGPQGGQFF.

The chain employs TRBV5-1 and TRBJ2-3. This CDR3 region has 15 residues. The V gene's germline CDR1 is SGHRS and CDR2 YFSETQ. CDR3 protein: CASSLGASGTDTQYF. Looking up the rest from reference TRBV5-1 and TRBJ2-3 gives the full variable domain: KAGVTQTPRYLIKTRGQQVTLSCSPISGHRSVSWYQQTPGQGLQFLFEYFSETQRNKGNFPGRFSGRQFSNSRSEMNVSTLELGDSALYLCASSLGASGTDTQYFGPGTRLTVL.

The CDR3 loop is CASSLEGQGGMVGNQPQHF. The chain carries TRBV11-2 and TRBJ1-5; TCRdb's D gene call, TRBD1, goes unchecked for lack of DNA. Germline CDR1 SGHAT, CDR2 FQNNGV. CDR3 length: 19 residues.

CDR3 sequence: CASSYSTGGGYGYTF. The V gene is TRBV6-5, the J gene TRBJ1-2; the D gene TCRdb calls, TRBD1, cannot be checked with no DNA. This CDR3 spans 15 amino acids. Germline lookup yields CDR1 MNHEY and CDR2 SVGAGI.

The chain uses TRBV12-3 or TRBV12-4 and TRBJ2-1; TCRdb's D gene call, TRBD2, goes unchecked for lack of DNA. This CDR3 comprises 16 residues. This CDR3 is CASSRRPTSGYNEQFF.

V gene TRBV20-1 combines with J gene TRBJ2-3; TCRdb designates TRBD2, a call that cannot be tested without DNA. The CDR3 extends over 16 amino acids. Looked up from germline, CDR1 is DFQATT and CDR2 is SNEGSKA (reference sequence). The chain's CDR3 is CSALTGLAASTDTQYF.

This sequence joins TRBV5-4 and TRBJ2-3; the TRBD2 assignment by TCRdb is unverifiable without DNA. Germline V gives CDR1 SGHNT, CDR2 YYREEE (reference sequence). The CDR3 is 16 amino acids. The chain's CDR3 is CASSPLRTSGGDTQYF.

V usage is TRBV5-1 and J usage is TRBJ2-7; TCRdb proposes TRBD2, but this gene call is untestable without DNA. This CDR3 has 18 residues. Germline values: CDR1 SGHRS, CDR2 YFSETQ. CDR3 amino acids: CASSLSTSGRAGGSEQYF.

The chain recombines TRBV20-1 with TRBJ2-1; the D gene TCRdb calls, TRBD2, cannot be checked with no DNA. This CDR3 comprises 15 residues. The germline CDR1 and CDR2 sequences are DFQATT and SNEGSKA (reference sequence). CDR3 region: CSARGGSGNVAEQFF.

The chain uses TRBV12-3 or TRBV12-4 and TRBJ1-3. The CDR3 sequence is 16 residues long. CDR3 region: CASSLGVRSSGNTIYF.

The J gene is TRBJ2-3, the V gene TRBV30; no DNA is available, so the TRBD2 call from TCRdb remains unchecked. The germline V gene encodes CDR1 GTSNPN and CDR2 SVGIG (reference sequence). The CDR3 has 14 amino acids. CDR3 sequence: CAWRYSGYTDTQYF.

CDR3 in amino acids: CASSRDGTTNEKLFF. V is TRBV6-1 and J is TRBJ1-4; the D call of TRBD1 rests on TCRdb alone, since no DNA is present to check it. The CDR3 extends over 15 amino acids. Germline-derived CDR1 and CDR2 are MNHNS and SASEGT.

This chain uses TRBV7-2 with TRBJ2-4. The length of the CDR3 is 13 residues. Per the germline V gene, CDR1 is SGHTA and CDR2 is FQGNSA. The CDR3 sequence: CASSLARTNIQYF.

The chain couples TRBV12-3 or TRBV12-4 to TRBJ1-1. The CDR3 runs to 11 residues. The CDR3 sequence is CASIGTTEAFF.

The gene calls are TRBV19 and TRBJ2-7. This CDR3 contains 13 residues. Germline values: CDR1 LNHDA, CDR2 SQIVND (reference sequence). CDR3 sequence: CASQTRGSYEQYF. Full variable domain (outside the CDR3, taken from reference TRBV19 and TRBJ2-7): DGGITQSPKYLFRKEGQNVTLSCEQNLNHDAMYWYRQDPGQGLRLIYYSQIVNDFQKGDIAEGYSVSREKKESFPLTVTSAQKNPTAFYLCASQTRGSYEQYFGPGTRLTVT.

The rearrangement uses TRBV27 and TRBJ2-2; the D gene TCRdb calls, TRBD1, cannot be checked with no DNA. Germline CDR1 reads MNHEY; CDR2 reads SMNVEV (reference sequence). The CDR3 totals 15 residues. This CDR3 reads CASRMDRATTGELFF.

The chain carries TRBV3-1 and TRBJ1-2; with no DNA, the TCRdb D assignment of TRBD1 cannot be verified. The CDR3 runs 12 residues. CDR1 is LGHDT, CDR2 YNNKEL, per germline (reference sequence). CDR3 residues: CASTGTGDGYTF. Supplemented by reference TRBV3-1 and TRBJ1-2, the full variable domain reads DTAVSQTPKYLVTQMGNDKSIKCEQNLGHDTMYWYKQDSKKFLKIMFSYNNKELIINETVPNRFSPKSPDKAHLNLHINSLELGDSAVYFCASTGTGDGYTFGSGTRLTVV.

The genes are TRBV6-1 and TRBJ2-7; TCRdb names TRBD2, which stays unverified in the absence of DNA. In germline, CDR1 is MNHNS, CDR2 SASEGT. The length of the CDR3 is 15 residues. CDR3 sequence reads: CATAGGLADSYEQYF.

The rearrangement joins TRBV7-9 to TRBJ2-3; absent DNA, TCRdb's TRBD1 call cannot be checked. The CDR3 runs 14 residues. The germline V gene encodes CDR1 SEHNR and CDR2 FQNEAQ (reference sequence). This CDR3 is CASSLPWREDTQYF.

The CDR3 region is CASRNIRCGGGDTQYF. This chain joins TRBV11-3 and TRBJ2-3; TCRdb names TRBD1, which stays unverified in the absence of DNA. Germline V gene data show CDR1 as SGHNT and CDR2 as YENEEA. The CDR3 extends over 16 amino acids.

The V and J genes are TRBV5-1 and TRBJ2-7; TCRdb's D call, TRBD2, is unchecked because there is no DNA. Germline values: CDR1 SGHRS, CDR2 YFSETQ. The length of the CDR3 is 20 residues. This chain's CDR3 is CASSLFIGGGPRTRTYEQYF. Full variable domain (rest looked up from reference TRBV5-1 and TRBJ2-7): KAGVTQTPRYLIKTRGQQVTLSCSPISGHRSVSWYQQTPGQGLQFLFEYFSETQRNKGNFPGRFSGRQFSNSRSEMNVSTLELGDSALYLCASSLFIGGGPRTRTYEQYFGPGTRLTVT.

Here the CDR3 reads CASSQVQNYEQYF. The chain links TRBV4-1 to TRBJ2-7. The CDR3 sequence is 13 residues long. Germline CDR1 reads MGHRA; CDR2 reads YSYEKL.

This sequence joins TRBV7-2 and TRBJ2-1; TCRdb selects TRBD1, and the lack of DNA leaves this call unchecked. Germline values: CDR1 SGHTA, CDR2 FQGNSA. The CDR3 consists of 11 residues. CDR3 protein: CASSLRGGQFF.

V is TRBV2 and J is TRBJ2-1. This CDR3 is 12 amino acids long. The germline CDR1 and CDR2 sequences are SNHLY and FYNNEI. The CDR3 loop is CASSDGNNEQFF.

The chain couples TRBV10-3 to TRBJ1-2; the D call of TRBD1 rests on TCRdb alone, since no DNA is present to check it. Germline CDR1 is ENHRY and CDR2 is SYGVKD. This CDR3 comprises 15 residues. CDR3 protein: CAISESRGQSNGYTF.

This chain's CDR3 is CASSLLGGTGGNEQYF. V usage is TRBV5-1 and J usage is TRBJ2-7; TCRdb's D gene call, TRBD1, goes unchecked for lack of DNA. The CDR3 spans 16 residues. CDR1 is SGHRS, CDR2 YFSETQ, per germline.

CDR3 protein: CASSLNTDIYDKQYF. The genes are TRBV5-8 and TRBJ2-7. The CDR3 is made up of 15 amino acids. Germline CDR1 reads SGHTS; CDR2 reads YDEGEE.

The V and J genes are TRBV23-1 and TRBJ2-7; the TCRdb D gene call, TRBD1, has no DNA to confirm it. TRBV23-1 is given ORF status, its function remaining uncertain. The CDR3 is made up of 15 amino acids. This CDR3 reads CASSHASGVRGEQYF.

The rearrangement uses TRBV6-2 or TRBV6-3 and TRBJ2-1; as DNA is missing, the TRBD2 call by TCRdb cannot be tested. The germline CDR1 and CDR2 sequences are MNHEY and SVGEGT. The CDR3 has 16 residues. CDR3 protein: CASSSVRAGGFDEQFF.

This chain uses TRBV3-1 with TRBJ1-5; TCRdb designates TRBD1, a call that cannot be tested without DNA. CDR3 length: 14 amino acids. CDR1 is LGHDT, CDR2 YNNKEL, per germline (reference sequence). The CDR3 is CASRQTGDNQPQHF. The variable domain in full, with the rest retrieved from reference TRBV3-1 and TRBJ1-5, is DTAVSQTPKYLVTQMGNDKSIKCEQNLGHDTMYWYKQDSKKFLKIMFSYNNKELIINETVPNRFSPKSPDKAHLNLHINSLELGDSAVYFCASRQTGDNQPQHFGDGTRLSIL.